Listed below are T cell receptor beta chains from one sample, sequenced in a study of identical twins. TCRdb used MiXCR to reprocess the 5' RACE reads, holding one entry per CDR3 protein. Among about 470,000 distinct CDR3 sequences, approximately 24% were seen once, and the ten largest hold just under 3%. These data also featured in a second study, about T cells expressing NK-cell markers.

The material sequenced was CD4+ T cells sorted from blood. All receptors derive from a woman in her late teens or twenties in good health. CDR3s include the opening cysteine and the closing phenylalanine or tryptophan. D genes are given only for firm matches. A clone size is listed for some rows: how often the clone was seen (once, few, many), or a class if it is expanded.

CDR3aa: CSAPGGNEQFF
CDR3nt: TGCAGTGCCCCGGGGGGGAATGAGCAGTTCTTC
abundance: few
j_gene: TRBJ2-1
d_gene: TRBD2
v_gene: TRBV20-1

CDR3aa: CASSLALGQASTDTQYF
CDR3nt: TGTGCCAGCAGCTTAGCGTTGGGACAGGCTAGCACAGATACGCAGTATTTT
abundance: NA
j_gene: TRBJ2-3
d_gene: TRBD1
v_gene: TRBV7-9

CDR3aa: CASSRQGGSYNEQFF
CDR3nt: TGTGCCAGCAGCCGCCAAGGAGGTTCCTACAATGAGCAGTTCTTC
abundance: NA
j_gene: TRBJ2-1
d_gene: NA
v_gene: TRBV7-2

CDR3aa: CASSAGTYYNEQFF
CDR3nt: TGTGCCAGCAGCGCAGGGACGTACTACAATGAGCAGTTCTTC
abundance: NA
j_gene: TRBJ2-1
d_gene: NA
v_gene: TRBV7-3

CDR3aa: CASSLDRLADHYNEQFF
CDR3nt: TGTGCCAGCAGCTTAGATCGACTAGCGGACCACTACAATGAGCAGTTCTTC
abundance: NA
j_gene: TRBJ2-1
d_gene: TRBD2
v_gene: TRBV11-2

CDR3aa: CASNIRGGLFF
CDR3nt: TGTGCCAGCAACATTAGGGGAGGGCTGTTTTTT
abundance: NA
j_gene: TRBJ2-2
d_gene: NA
v_gene: TRBV12-3/TRBV12-4

CDR3aa: CASSDRATYNERFF
CDR3nt: TGTGCCAGCAGCGACAGGGCAACCTACAATGAGCGGTTCTTC
abundance: NA
j_gene: TRBJ2-1
d_gene: TRBD1
v_gene: TRBV13

CDR3aa: CASSFSSGREGDTQYF
CDR3nt: TGTGCCAGCAGCTTTTCTAGCGGGAGGGAGGGGGATACGCAGTATTTT
abundance: few
j_gene: TRBJ2-3
d_gene: TRBD2
v_gene: TRBV7-2

CDR3aa: CASSLAGSGNYEQYF
CDR3nt: TGCGCCAGCAGCTTGGCTGGTAGCGGGAACTACGAGCAGTACTTC
abundance: few
j_gene: TRBJ2-7
d_gene: TRBD2
v_gene: TRBV5-1

CDR3aa: CSASYRVKPFF
CDR3nt: TGCAGTGCTAGTTATAGGGTAAAACCGTTCTTC
abundance: few
j_gene: TRBJ2-1
d_gene: NA
v_gene: TRBV20-1

CDR3aa: CASSQTSRGTQYF
CDR3nt: TGTGCCAGCAGCCAGACTAGCAGGGGGACCCAGTACTTC
abundance: NA
j_gene: TRBJ2-5
d_gene: NA
v_gene: TRBV3-1

CDR3aa: CSADRTRVGAFF
CDR3nt: TGCAGTGCAGACAGGACGAGGGTCGGGGCTTTCTTT
abundance: few
j_gene: TRBJ1-1
d_gene: NA
v_gene: TRBV20-1

CDR3aa: CASRNSGSSYNEQFF
CDR3nt: TGTGCCAGCAGAAATAGCGGGAGCTCCTACAATGAGCAGTTCTTC
abundance: many
j_gene: TRBJ2-1
d_gene: TRBD2
v_gene: TRBV12-3/TRBV12-4

CDR3aa: CASSLRLTGQGAFPFGADTQYF
CDR3nt: TGCGCCAGCAGCTTGAGATTGACGGGACAGGGGGCTTTTCCGTTCGGGGCAGATACGCAGTATTTT
abundance: NA
j_gene: TRBJ2-3
d_gene: TRBD1
v_gene: TRBV5-1

CDR3aa: CASSLFRESDEQYF
CDR3nt: TGTGCCAGCAGCTTATTCCGGGAATCCGACGAGCAGTACTTC
abundance: few
j_gene: TRBJ2-7
d_gene: NA
v_gene: TRBV7-3

CDR3aa: CSVRQLAAHYEQYF
CDR3nt: TGCAGCGTCAGGCAACTAGCGGCCCACTACGAGCAGTACTTC
abundance: few
j_gene: TRBJ2-7
d_gene: TRBD2
v_gene: TRBV29-1

CDR3aa: CASSLQQKTQYF
CDR3nt: TGCGCCAGCAGCTTGCAACAAAAGACCCAGTACTTC
abundance: few
j_gene: TRBJ2-5
d_gene: NA
v_gene: TRBV5-1

CDR3aa: CAWSAGVGYTF
CDR3nt: TGTGCCTGGAGCGCAGGGGTTGGCTACACCTTC
abundance: NA
j_gene: TRBJ1-2
d_gene: NA
v_gene: TRBV30

CDR3aa: CASSFTWSNLADTQYF
CDR3nt: TGCGCCAGCAGCTTTACGTGGTCGAACTTGGCAGATACGCAGTATTTT
abundance: NA
j_gene: TRBJ2-3
d_gene: NA
v_gene: TRBV5-1